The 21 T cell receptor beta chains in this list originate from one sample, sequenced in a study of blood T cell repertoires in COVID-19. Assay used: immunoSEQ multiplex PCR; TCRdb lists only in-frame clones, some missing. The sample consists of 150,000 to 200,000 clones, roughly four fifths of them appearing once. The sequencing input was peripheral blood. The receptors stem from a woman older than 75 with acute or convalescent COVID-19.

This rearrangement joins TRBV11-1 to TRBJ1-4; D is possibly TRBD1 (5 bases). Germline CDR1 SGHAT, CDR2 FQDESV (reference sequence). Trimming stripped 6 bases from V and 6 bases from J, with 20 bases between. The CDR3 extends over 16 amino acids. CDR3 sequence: CASSRGSPGTDEKLFF. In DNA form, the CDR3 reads TGTGCCAGCAGTCGAGGGTCGCCAGGGACTGATGAAAAACTGTTTTTT.

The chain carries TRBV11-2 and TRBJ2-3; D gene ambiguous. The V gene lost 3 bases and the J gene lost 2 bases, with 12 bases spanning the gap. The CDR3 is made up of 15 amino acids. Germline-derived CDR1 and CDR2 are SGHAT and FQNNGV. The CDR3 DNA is TGTGCCAGCAGCTTTGGTCGGGTGGACACAGATACGCAGTATTTT. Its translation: CASSFGRVDTDTQYF.

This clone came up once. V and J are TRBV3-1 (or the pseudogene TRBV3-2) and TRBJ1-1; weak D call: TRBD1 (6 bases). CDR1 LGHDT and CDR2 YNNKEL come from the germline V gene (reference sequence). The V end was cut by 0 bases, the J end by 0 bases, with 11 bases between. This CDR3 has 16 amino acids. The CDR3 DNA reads TGTGCCAGCAGCCAAGATTGGCAGGGGCTGAACACTGAAGCTTTCTTT. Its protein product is CASSQDWQGLNTEAFF.

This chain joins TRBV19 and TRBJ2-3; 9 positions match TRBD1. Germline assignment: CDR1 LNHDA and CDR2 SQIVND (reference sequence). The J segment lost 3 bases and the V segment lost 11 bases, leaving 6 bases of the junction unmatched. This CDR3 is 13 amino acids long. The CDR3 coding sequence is TGTGCCGGAAGGGACAGGGAGACAGATACGCAGTATTTT. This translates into CAGRDRETDTQYF.

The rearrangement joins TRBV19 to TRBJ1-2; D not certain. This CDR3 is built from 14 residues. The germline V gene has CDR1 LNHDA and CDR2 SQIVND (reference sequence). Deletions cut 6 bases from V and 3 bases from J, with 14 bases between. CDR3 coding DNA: TGTGCCAGTAGGGACCCCGGACTCTACTATGGCTACACCTTC. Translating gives CASRDPGLYYGYTF. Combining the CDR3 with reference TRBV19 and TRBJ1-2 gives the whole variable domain DGGITQSPKYLFRKEGQNVTLSCEQNLNHDAMYWYRQDPGQGLRLIYYSQIVNDFQKGDIAEGYSVSREKKESFPLTVTSAQKNPTAFYLCASRDPGLYYGYTFGSGTRLTVV.

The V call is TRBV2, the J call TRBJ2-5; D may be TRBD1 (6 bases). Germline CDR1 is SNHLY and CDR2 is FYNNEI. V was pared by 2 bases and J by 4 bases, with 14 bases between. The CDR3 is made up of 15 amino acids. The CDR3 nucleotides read TGTGCCAGCAGTGAAATGGCAGGGGCCGGAGAGACCCAGTACTTC. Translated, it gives CASSEMAGAGETQYF.

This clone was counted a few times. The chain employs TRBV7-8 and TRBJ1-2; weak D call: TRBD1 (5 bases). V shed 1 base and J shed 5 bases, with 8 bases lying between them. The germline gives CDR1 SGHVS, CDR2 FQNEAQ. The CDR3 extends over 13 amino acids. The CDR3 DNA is TGTGCCAGCAGCTTAGGACAGAAATATGGCTACACCTTC. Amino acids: CASSLGQKYGYTF.

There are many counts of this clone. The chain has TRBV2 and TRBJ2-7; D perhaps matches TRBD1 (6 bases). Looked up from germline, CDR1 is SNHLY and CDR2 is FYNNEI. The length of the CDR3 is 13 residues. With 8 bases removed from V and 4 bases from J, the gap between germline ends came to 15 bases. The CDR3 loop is CASQDIGQYEQYF. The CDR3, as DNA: TGTGCCAGCCAGGACATTGGACAGTACGAGCAGTACTTC.

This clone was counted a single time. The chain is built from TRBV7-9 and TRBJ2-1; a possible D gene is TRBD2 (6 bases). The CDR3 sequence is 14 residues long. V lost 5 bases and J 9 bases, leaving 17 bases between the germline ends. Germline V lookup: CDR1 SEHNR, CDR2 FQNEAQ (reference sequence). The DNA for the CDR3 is TGTGCCAGCAGCCCGCGGGAAGACGGTTTTGAGCAGTTCTTC. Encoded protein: CASSPREDGFEQFF.

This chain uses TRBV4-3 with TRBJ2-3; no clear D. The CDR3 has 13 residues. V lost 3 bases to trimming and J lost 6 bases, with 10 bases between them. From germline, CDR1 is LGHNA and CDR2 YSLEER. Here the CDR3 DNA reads TGCGCCAGCAGCCAGTACGTGGGCGATACGCAGTATTTT. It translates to CASSQYVGDTQYF.

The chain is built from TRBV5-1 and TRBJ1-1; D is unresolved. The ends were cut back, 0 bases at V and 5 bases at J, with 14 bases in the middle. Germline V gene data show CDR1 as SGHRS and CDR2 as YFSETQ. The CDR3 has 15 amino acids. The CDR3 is CASSLASGRWTEAFF. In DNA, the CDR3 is TGCGCCAGCAGCTTGGCCTCCGGGAGGTGGACTGAAGCTTTCTTT. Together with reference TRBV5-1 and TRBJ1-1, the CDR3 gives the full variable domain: KAGVTQTPRYLIKTRGQQVTLSCSPISGHRSVSWYQQTPGQGLQFLFEYFSETQRNKGNFPGRFSGRQFSNSRSEMNVSTLELGDSALYLCASSLASGRWTEAFFGQGTRLTVV.

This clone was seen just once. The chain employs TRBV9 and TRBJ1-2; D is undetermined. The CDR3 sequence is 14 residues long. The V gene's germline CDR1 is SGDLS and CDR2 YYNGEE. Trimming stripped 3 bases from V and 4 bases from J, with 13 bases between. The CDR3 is CASSAFSEGYGYTF. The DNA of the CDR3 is TGTGCCAGCAGCGCCTTTTCAGAGGGCTATGGCTACACCTTC.

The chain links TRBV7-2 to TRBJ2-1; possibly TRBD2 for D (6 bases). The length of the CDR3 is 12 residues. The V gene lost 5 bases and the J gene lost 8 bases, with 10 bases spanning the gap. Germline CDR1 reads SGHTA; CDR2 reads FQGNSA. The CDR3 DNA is TGTGCCAGCAGCCCTGGACTACATGAGCAGTTCTTC. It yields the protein CASSPGLHEQFF.

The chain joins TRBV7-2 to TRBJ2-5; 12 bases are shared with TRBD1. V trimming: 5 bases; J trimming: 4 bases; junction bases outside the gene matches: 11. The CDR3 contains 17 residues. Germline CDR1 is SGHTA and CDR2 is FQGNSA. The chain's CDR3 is CASSSRDRGRILETQYF. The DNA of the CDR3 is TGTGCCAGCAGCAGCAGGGACAGGGGGCGGATTTTAGAGACCCAGTACTTC. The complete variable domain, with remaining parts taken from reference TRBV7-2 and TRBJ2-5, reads GAGVSQSPSNKVTEKGKDVELRCDPISGHTALYWYRQSLGQGLEFLIYFQGNSAPDKSGLPSDRFSAERTGGSVSTLTIQRTQQEDSAVYLCASSSRDRGRILETQYFGPGTRLLVL.

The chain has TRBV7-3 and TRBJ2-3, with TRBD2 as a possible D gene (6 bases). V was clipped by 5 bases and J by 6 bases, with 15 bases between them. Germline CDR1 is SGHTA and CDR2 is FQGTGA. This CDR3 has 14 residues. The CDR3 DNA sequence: TGTGCCAGCAGCCCCTCCGGAGGGTCGGATACGCAGTATTTT. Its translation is CASSPSGGSDTQYF.

The CDR3 coding sequence is TGTGCCAGCAGCGCCTTCCCCCCCAGGGTGAGCGGCTACACCTTC. Its translation: CASSAFPPRVSGYTF. The chain carries TRBV9 and TRBJ1-2, with a tentative D call TRBD1 (5 bases). V lost 3 bases and J lost 8, with 20 bases in between. Germline CDR1 reads SGDLS; CDR2 reads YYNGEE. The CDR3 covers 15 residues.

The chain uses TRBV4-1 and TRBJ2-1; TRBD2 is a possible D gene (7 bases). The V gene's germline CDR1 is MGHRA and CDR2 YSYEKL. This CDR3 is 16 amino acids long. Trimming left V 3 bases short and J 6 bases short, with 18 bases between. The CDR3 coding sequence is TGCGCCAGCAGCCAGGCAACAGGGACTATGGGCAATGAGCAGTTCTTC. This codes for CASSQATGTMGNEQFF.

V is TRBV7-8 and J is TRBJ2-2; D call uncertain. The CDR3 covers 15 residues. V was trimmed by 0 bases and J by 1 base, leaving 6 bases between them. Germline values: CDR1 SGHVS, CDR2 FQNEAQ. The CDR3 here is CASSLARVNTGELFF. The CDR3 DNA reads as TGTGCCAGCAGCTTAGCCCGGGTGAACACCGGGGAGCTGTTTTTT.

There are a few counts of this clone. The CDR3 sequence: CASSASGSFYNEQFF. In nucleotides, the CDR3 is TGTGCCAGCAGCGCTAGCGGGAGTTTTTACAATGAGCAGTTCTTC. The chain has TRBV27 and TRBJ2-1; 10 bases map to TRBD2. Germline V gives CDR1 MNHEY, CDR2 SMNVEV (reference sequence). V gave up 6 bases and J gave up 4 bases; unmatched junction bases: 6. The CDR3 covers 15 residues.

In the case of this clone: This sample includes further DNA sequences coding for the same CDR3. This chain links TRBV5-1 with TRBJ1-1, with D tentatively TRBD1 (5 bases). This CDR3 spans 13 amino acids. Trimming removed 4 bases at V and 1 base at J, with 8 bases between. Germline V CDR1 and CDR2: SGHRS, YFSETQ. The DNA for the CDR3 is TGCGCCAGCAGCCTGCAGGGGAACACTGAAGCTTTCTTT. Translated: CASSLQGNTEAFF.

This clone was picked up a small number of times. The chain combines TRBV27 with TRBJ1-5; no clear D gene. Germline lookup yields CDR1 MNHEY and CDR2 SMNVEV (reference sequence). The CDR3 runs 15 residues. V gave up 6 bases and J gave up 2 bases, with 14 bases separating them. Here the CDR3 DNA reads TGTGCCAGCAGGGAGGGTGGTAGGGGCAATCAGCCCCAGCATTTT. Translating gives CASREGGRGNQPQHF.